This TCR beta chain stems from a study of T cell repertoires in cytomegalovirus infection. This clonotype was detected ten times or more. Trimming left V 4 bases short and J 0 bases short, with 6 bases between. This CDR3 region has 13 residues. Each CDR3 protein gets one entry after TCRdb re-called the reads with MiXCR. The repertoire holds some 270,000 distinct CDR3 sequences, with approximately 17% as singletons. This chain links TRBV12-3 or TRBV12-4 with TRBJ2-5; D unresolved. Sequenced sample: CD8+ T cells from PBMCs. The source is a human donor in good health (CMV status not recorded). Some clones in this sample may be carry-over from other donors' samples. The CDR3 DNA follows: TGTGCCAGCAGTTCTATCTACCAAGAGACCCAGTACTTC. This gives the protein CASSSIYQETQYF.